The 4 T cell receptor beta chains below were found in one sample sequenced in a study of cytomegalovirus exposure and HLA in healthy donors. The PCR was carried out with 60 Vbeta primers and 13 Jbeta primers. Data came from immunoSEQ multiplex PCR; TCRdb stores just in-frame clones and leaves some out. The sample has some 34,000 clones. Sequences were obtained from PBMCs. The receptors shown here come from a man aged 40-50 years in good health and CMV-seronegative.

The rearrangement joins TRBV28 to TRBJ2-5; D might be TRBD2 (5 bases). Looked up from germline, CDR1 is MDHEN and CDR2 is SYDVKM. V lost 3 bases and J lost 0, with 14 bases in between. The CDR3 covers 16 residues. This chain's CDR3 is CASSFTPGEYQETQYF. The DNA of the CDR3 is TGTGCCAGCAGTTTCACCCCCGGGGAGTACCAAGAGACCCAGTACTTC.

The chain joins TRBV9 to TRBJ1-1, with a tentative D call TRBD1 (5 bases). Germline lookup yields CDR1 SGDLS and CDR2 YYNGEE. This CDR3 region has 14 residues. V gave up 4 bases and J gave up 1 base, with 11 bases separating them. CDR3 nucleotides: TGTGCCAGCAGCCCCAGACAGAAGAACACTGAAGCTTTCTTT. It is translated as CASSPRQKNTEAFF. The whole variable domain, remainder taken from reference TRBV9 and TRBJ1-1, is DSGVTQTPKHLITATGQRVTLRCSPRSGDLSVYWYQQSLDQGLQFLIQYYNGEERAKGNILERFSAQQFPDLHSELNLSSLELGDSALYFCASSPRQKNTEAFFGQGTRLTVV.

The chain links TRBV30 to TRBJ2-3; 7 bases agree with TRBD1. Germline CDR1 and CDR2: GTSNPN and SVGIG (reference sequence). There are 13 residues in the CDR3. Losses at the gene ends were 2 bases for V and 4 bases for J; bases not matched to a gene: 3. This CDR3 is CAWSRGGPDTQYF. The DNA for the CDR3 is TGTGCCTGGAGTCGAGGGGGCCCAGATACGCAGTATTTT.

In DNA, the CDR3 is TGTGCCAGCAGTGACCCGACAGTGCGGGGCTATGGCTACACCTTC. Translation: CASSDPTVRGYGYTF. The chain joins TRBV25-1 to TRBJ1-2; perhaps TRBD1 as D (5 bases). Trimming took off 3 bases at V and 4 bases at J, with 15 bases between the two ends. Germline V gene sequence: CDR1 MGHDK, CDR2 SYGVNS. The CDR3 has 15 residues.